The rows below give T cell receptor beta chains drawn from one sample of a study of graft-versus-host responses after intestinal transplantation. Antigen specificity for these receptors is unknown. The protocol was immunoSEQ multiplex PCR, while the TCRdb copy is restricted to in-frame clones and leaves out a portion. Of roughly 100,000 clones in the sample, 91% were seen once. Source: unstimulated CD4+ T cells sorted from spleen or lymph node cells, taken before transplant. Receptors were obtained from a human donor who was the organ donor for an intestinal transplant. The CDR3 runs from the conserved cysteine through the conserved F or W. The D gene is left open where the match is weak. Part of the rows lack a size; the others show once, few, many or a class for expanded clones.

>TRBV4-1|.|.|TRBJ2-7
TGCGCCAGCAGCCAAGTAGGACAGCGAGACTACGAGCAGTACTTC
CASSQVGQRDYEQYF
>TRBV4-2|.|.|TRBJ2-7
TGTGCCAGCAGCCAAGATGCGGGCCCCGCCTACGAGCAGTACTTC
CASSQDAGPAYEQYF
>TRBV19|.|.|TRBJ1-1
TGTGCCAGTAGTATGGGGGCAAGGAACACTGAAGCTTTCTTT
CASSMGARNTEAFF
>TRBV4-2|.|.|TRBJ1-2
TGTGCCAGCAGCCAAGTGACCTCGGAGAACTATGGCTACACCTTC
CASSQVTSENYGYTF
>TRBV6-1|.|.|TRBJ1-5
TGTGCCAGCAAATCGCCAGTTCCCTTGGAGCCCCAGCATTTT
CASKSPVPLEPQHF
>TRBV6-5|TRBD1|.|TRBJ1-2
TGTGCCAGCAGTTTAGGGGGCAGAAATGGCTACACCTTC
CASSLGGRNGYTF
>TRBV4-1|TRBD2|.|TRBJ2-3
TGCGCCAGCAGCAACAACCTCGAGCGGGGGGGTACAGATACGCAGTATTTT
CASSNNLERGGTDTQYF
>TRBV7-9|.|.|TRBJ2-1
TGTGCCAGCAGCTCGTGGGAGGGGGGCAATGAGCAGTTCTTC
CASSSWEGGNEQFF
>TRBV16|.|.|TRBJ2-7
TGTGCCAGCAGCCAATCGCACAGTACCTACGAGCAGTACTTC
CASSQSHSTYEQYF
>TRBV6-5|TRBD2|.|TRBJ2-1
TGTGCCAGCAGGTCTCCGGGACTAGTGGGGGATGAGCAGTTCTTC
CASRSPGLVGDEQFF
>TRBV28|TRBD1|.|TRBJ1-1
TGTGCCAGCAGCCGGGACAGGGTGAACACTGAAGCTTTCTTT
CASSRDRVNTEAFF
>TRBV6-5|TRBD1|.|TRBJ2-5
TGTGCCAGCAGCCGAGTACGACAGGGACAAGAGACCCAGTACTTC
CASSRVRQGQETQYF
>TRBV19|.|.|TRBJ1-4
TGTGCCAGTACTAGGGGAACTAATGAAAAACTGTTTTTT
CASTRGTNEKLFF
>TRBV6-5|.|.|TRBJ2-5
TGTGCCAGCAGGGCCAGAGAGACCCAGTACTTC
CASRARETQYF
>TRBV7-3|.|.|TRBJ2-5
TGTGCCAGCAGCTTAAACAGGGATGAGACCCAGTACTTC
CASSLNRDETQYF
>TRBV9|TRBD2|.|TRBJ2-5
TGTGCCAGCAGCGTAGAGGCTAGCGGGTACCAAGAGACCCAGTACTTC
CASSVEASGYQETQYF
>TRBV19|.|.|TRBJ2-1
TGTGCCAGTACTGAGGGGGGGGGTCACAATGAGCAGTTCTTC
CASTEGGGHNEQFF
>TRBV25-1|.|.|TRBJ2-7
TGTGCCAGCAGTGACCACCCCCCCTCCTACGAGCAGTACTTC
CASSDHPPSYEQYF
>TRBV4-2|.|.|TRBJ1-1
TGTGCCAGCAGCCAAGCCTCGGGGAAGTCTTGGTTTGAAGCTTTCTTT
CASSQASGKSWFEAFF
>TRBV2|.|.|TRBJ2-4
TGTGCCAGCACCATCCTAGGAGCCAAAAACATTCAGTACTTC
CASTILGAKNIQYF
>TRBV13|TRBD2|.|TRBJ2-7
TGTGCCAGCAGCTCCTACGGGACTAGCGGGCCTCCTCTCTTC
CASSSYGTSGPPLF
>TRBV28|.|once|TRBJ1-2
TGTGCCAGCAGTTTGGTCCTATGGGGGCGCGACTATGGCTACACCTTC
CASSLVLWGRDYGYTF
>TRBV6-7|.|few|TRBJ1-5
TGTGCCAGCAGTTACGGTCAGTATAGCAATCAGCCCCAGCATTTT
CASSYGQYSNQPQHF
>TRBV6-5|.|.|TRBJ1-2
TGTGCCAGCAGCCCTCGTGAGGCTGGCTACACCTTC
CASSPREAGYTF
>TRBV7-9|TRBD1|.|TRBJ1-1
TGTGCCAGCAGCCACCGGACAGGGGGCACTGAAGCTTTCTTT
CASSHRTGGTEAFF
>TRBV18|TRBD1|.|TRBJ2-1
TGTGCCAGCTCAGCAGGACAGGGGACCTACAATGAGCAGTTCTTC
CASSAGQGTYNEQFF
>TRBV5-1|.|.|TRBJ1-2
TGCGCCAGCACACTCGATCCCATTGCCCTCTATGGCTACACCTTC
CASTLDPIALYGYTF
>TRBV29-1|.|.|TRBJ2-3
TGCAGCTTCGCGGGGCAGACAGATACGCAGTATTTT
CSFAGQTDTQYF
>TRBV7-8|TRBD1|.|TRBJ2-4
TGTGCCAGCAGGGCGGCCGGGACAGGGGAAAACATTCAGTACTTC
CASRAAGTGENIQYF